This TCR beta chain was identified during a study of shared clonotypes between healthy human individuals. CD8 cells classed as naive were CD45RO-negative and positively selected for CCR7, excluding terminally differentiated effector memory CD45RA+ cells. An assay was performed, and its level was deep. Profiled with immunoSEQ multiplex PCR; TCRdb holds only in-frame clones, not every one. The sample contains roughly 850,000 clones, around 96% of which appear only once. This CDR3 is 18 amino acids long. The V gene lost 0 bases and the J gene lost 5 bases, with 20 bases spanning the gap. Germline V gene sequence: CDR1 LGHNA, CDR2 YSLEER.

This receptor was taken from a man aged 30-40 years in good health. This chain uses TRBV4-3 with TRBJ2-1; D is unclear. What was sequenced was naive CD8+ T cells sorted from blood. CDR3: CASSQDFATLGTDNEQFF. The CDR3, as DNA: TGCGCCAGCAGCCAAGATTTTGCCACCTTGGGAACGGACAATGAGCAGTTCTTC.